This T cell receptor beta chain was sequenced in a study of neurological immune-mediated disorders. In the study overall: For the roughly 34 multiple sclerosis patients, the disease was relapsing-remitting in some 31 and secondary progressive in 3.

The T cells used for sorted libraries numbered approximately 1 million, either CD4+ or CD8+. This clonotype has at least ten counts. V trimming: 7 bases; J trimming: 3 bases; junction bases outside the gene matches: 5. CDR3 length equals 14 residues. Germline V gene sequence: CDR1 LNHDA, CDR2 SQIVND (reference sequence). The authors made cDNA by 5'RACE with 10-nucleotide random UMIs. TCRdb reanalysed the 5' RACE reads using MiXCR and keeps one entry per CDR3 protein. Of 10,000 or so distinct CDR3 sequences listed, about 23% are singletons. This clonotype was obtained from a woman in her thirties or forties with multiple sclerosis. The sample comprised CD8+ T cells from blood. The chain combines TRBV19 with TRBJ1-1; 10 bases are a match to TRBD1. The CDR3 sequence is CASTPGQGHTEAFF. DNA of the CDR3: TGTGCCAGTACCCCGGGACAGGGGCACACTGAAGCTTTCTTT.